A selection of T cell receptor beta chains follows, all from one sample in a study of cytomegalovirus exposure and HLA in healthy donors. Generated by immunoSEQ multiplex PCR, the TCRdb table keeps only in-frame clones and is missing some. The sample has more than 90,000 clones; approximately 77% are singletons. What was sequenced was PBMCs. These TCRs come from a man over 45 in good health and CMV-seropositive. Both conserved end residues are part of each CDR3. The D gene is left open where the match is weak. Part of the rows lack a size; the others show once, few, many or a class for expanded clones.

few	.	TRBJ1-1	TRBV28	CASIEWLNTEAFF	TGTGCCAGCATAGAATGGTTGAACACTGAAGCTTTCTTT
.	.	TRBJ1-3	TRBV11-2	CASSLARGGSGNTIYF	TGTGCCAGCAGCTTAGCCCGGGGAGGGTCTGGAAACACCATATATTTT
.	.	TRBJ2-2	TRBV2	CASNRGGTGELFF	TGTGCCAGCAACAGGGGGGGAACCGGGGAGCTGTTTTTT
.	.	TRBJ2-3	TRBV28	CASSHDRTSTDTQYF	TGTGCCAGCAGCCATGACAGGACTAGCACAGATACGCAGTATTTT
.	.	TRBJ2-5	TRBV7-6	CASSLGAGDQETQYF	TGTGCCAGCAGCTTAGGTGCCGGGGACCAAGAGACCCAGTACTTC
once	.	TRBJ2-7	TRBV6-1	CASSEAEGYRVSYEQYF	TGTGCCAGCAGTGAAGCCGAGGGGTACAGGGTCTCCTACGAGCAGTACTTC
.	TRBD1	TRBJ1-1	TRBV6-6	CASRQGATMNTEAFF	TGTGCCAGCAGACAGGGGGCGACCATGAACACTGAAGCTTTCTTT
.	TRBD1	TRBJ2-7	TRBV28	CAIGVGQGYEQYF	TGTGCCATCGGGGTTGGACAGGGCTACGAGCAGTACTTC
.	TRBD1	TRBJ1-4	TRBV19	CASSRRPGTGGTTNEKLFF	TGTGCCAGTAGTCGGCGCCCCGGGACAGGGGGGACAACTAATGAAAAACTGTTTTTT
few	TRBD2	TRBJ2-7	TRBV30	CASRLAGGPLDEQYF	TGTGCCTCCCGACTAGCGGGAGGGCCTCTCGACGAGCAGTACTTC
.	TRBD1	TRBJ2-5	TRBV30	CAWSAKASPGGWGETQYF	TGTGCCTGGAGTGCCAAAGCTTCTCCAGGGGGATGGGGAGAGACCCAGTACTTC
.	TRBD1	TRBJ1-1	TRBV30	CALIRQGGDTEAFF	TGTGCCTTAATACGACAGGGTGGGGACACTGAAGCTTTCTTT
.	.	TRBJ2-3	TRBV5-4	CASSSAADTDTQYF	TGTGCCAGCAGCTCAGCAGCGGACACAGATACGCAGTATTTT
.	.	TRBJ1-1	TRBV5-4	CASSFTGSTDTEAFF	TGTGCCAGCAGCTTCACAGGATCAACTGACACTGAAGCTTTCTTT
.	.	TRBJ1-2	TRBV5-1	CASSLFDRSSYGYTF	TGCGCCAGCAGCTTATTTGACAGGAGCTCCTATGGCTACACCTTC
once	TRBD1	TRBJ1-5	TRBV5-5	CASSSQGAGQPQHF	TGTGCCAGCAGCTCACAGGGGGCAGGTCAGCCCCAGCATTTT
.	TRBD1	TRBJ1-4	TRBV5-4	CASSPTGGHEKLFF	TGTGCCAGCAGCCCGACAGGGGGCCATGAAAAACTGTTTTTT
.	TRBD2	TRBJ2-2	TRBV27	CASSWSGRARTGELFF	TGTGCCAGCAGTTGGAGCGGGAGGGCGCGGACCGGGGAGCTGTTTTTT
.	.	TRBJ2-5	TRBV7-2	CASSLAGTQTQYF	TGTGCCAGCAGCTTAGCGGGCACGCAGACCCAGTACTTC
few	.	TRBJ1-2	TRBV5-1	CASSPQKANYGYTF	TGCGCCAGCAGCCCACAGAAAGCTAACTATGGCTACACCTTC
.	TRBD1	TRBJ1-1	TRBV6-6	CASSPRDRGTEAFF	TGTGCCAGCAGTCCCCGGGACAGGGGCACTGAAGCTTTCTTT
.	.	TRBJ2-1	TRBV7-6	CASSPPGGEQFF	TGTGCCAGCAGCCCTCCAGGAGGTGAGCAGTTCTTC
.	TRBD1	TRBJ1-3	TRBV6-4	CASSVREWTGVYRSGNTIYF	TGTGCCAGCAGTGTGAGGGAGTGGACAGGGGTATATCGTTCAGGAAACACCATATATTTT
.	.	TRBJ1-1	TRBV7-9	CASSLDPGRTEAFF	TGTGCCAGCAGCTTAGACCCGGGTAGGACTGAAGCTTTCTTT
few	.	TRBJ1-2	TRBV7-2	CASSYIYGYTF	TGTGCCAGCAGCTACATTTATGGCTACACCTTC
.	.	TRBJ1-4	TRBV10-3	CAISEGGSNEKLFF	TGTGCCATCAGTGAAGGGGGTAGTAATGAAAAACTGTTTTTT
.	TRBD1	TRBJ1-2	TRBV18	CASSPQGQRWGYTF	TGTGCCAGCTCACCACAGGGACAGCGTTGGGGCTACACCTTC
few	.	TRBJ2-5	TRBV11-2	CASSLDRGSETQYF	TGTGCCAGCAGCTTAGACAGGGGTTCAGAGACCCAGTACTTC
once	TRBD1	TRBJ1-5	TRBV7-2	CASSSGQAPSPQHF	TGTGCCAGCAGCTCTGGACAGGCCCCCTCGCCCCAGCATTTT
few	.	TRBJ1-5	TRBV7-2	CASTQIQGPNQPQHF	TGTGCCAGCACCCAAATACAGGGACCCAATCAGCCCCAGCATTTT
.	TRBD1	TRBJ2-7	TRBV7-9	CASSLAGTVPIQEYEQYF	TGTGCCAGCAGCCTGGCCGGGACAGTACCTATCCAGGAGTACGAGCAGTACTTC
.	.	TRBJ1-1	TRBV21-1	CASSKENTGDRDTEAFF	TGTGCCAGCAGCAAAGAAAATACGGGGGACAGGGACACTGAAGCTTTCTTT
.	.	TRBJ2-5	TRBV7-2	CASSSSLETQYF	TGTGCCAGCAGCTCGTCACTTGAGACCCAGTACTTC
.	.	TRBJ2-7	TRBV12-5	CASGSRVASSYEQYF	TGTGCTAGTGGCTCCCGGGTAGCGAGCTCCTACGAGCAGTACTTC
.	.	TRBJ1-6	TRBV6-4	CARPDSYNSPLHF	TGTGCCAGACCGGACAGTTACAATTCACCCCTCCACTTT
.	TRBD2	TRBJ2-1	TRBV27	CASIPSGSSYNEQFF	TGTGCCAGCATTCCAAGCGGGAGCTCCTACAATGAGCAGTTCTTC
.	.	TRBJ2-7	TRBV19	CASSIERGYEQYF	TGTGCCAGTAGTATCGAGAGAGGCTACGAGCAGTACTTC